This T cell receptor (beta chain) came from a study of blood T cell repertoires in COVID-19 (dated by TCRdb to the early 2020s). As for the study more broadly: Samples covering the acute and convalescent phases of COVID-19 were provided by collaborators in the United States, Italy and Spain. The material from the prospective study consisted of cDNA or gDNA derived from T cells, B-cell-depleted T cells, or PBMCs. Subjects who had been exposed to COVID-19, were actively infected with it, or had recovered from it provided the deeply sampled blood TCRbeta repertoires that made up the dataset. The repertoires were made available in a free public database intended to serve as a resource for research on the immune response to SARS-CoV-2. The samples were drawn from two sources: the first 160 participants of the ongoing ImmuneRACE study, and 1,000 to 1,500 subjects contributed by 6 global collaborators. The sample metadata nearly always contained a de-identified subject ID, COVID-19 status, age in years and sex. Where available, HLA class I and class II types were obtained from metadata supplied by the sample provider rather than from assay-based typing. What the research found in general, with its limitations: Clinical and demographic metadata were provided uncurated, with the amount varying by source and participant.

TCRbeta CDR3 regions were amplified from genomic DNA using the immunoSEQ Assay, a bias-controlled multiplex PCR. In the original analysis: The number of nucleated cells in each sample was estimated from the amplification of reference gene primers within the assay. Sequence reads were collapsed and filtered to measure the absolute abundance of every unique TCRbeta CDR3 rearrangement. For each sample, productive Simpson clonality was calculated as the square root of Simpson's diversity index over productive rearrangements. The table was pulled from immuneACCESS by TCRdb, which kept in-frame rearrangements only. Such tables lose some clones; where checked, under half of the loss comes from unresolved V genes, and the rest has no known cause. The V and J calls and clone size are taken from that table; D and trimming were inferred from the DNA. The sample yields approximately 100,000 clones; 80% to 90% were counted once. The top ten constitute approximately 2.6% of the sample.

Concerning this clone itself: The antigen it binds to is not known. Base qualities are not recorded, but no much larger clone differs from it by a single base.

The germline V gene (reference sequence) provides CDR1 LNHDA and CDR2 SQIVND. CDR3 length: 15 amino acids, cysteine to phenylalanine. Of the read, only the CDR3 DNA is kept; its 45 bases are in frame from base 1. Here V drops 0 bases and J drops 4 bases, and the junction holds 4 bases not matched to any gene. Participants in the prospective study were aged about 18 to 95 years, lived in 24 United States geographic areas, and enrolled through a virtual design. To assign participants to cohorts, the prospective study relied on clinical history that participants themselves reported in a screening survey and a study questionnaire. For ImmuneRACE Cohort 3, a participant was defined as recovered based on two consecutive negative NP/OP PCR tests, clearance by a healthcare professional, or resolution of symptoms. Mobile phlebotomists in the prospective study collected whole blood, serum and a nasopharyngeal or oropharyngeal swab from every participant. Participants in the prospective study had the option to provide additional blood draws and questionnaires over an approximately 2-month period. Blood samples from the prospective study were shipped frozen or at room temperature prior to DNA extraction.

The chain joins TRBV19 to TRBJ2-7; 9 central bases correspond to TRBD2. The TCR comes from a woman aged 50 to 60 who had recovered from COVID-19. Sequenced: PBMCs or T cells enriched from blood (not recorded which). The DNA sequence is given as TGTGCCAGTAGTATAGAGGCTAGCGGGATTTACGAGCAGTACTTC. Translation gives CASSIEASGIYEQYF.